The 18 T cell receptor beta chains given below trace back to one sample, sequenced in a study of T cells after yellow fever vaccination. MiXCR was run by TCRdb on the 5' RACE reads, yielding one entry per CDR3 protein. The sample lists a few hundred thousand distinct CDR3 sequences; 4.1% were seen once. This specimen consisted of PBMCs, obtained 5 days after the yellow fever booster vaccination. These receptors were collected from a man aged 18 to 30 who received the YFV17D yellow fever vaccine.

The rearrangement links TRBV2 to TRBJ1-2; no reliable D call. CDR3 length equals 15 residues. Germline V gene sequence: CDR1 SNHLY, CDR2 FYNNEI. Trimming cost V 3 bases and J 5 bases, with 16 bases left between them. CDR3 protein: CASSDPTAGVYGYTF. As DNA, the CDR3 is TGTGCCAGCAGTGACCCCACAGCGGGTGTATATGGCTACACCTTC.

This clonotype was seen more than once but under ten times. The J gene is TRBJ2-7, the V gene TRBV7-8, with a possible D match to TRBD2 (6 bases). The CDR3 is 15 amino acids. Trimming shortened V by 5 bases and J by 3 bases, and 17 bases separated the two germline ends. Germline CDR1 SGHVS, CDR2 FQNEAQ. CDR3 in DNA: TGTGCCAGCAGCCCCAGGGAAGGGGAGGACTACGAGCAGTACTTC. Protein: CASSPREGEDYEQYF.

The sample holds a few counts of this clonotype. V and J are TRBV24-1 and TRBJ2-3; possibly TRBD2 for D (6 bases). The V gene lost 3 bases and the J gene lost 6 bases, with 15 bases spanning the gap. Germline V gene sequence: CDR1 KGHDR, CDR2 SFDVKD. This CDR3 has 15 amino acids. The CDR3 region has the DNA TGTGCCACCAGTGATGTTGCGGGGCCCGGGGATACGCAGTATTTT. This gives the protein CATSDVAGPGDTQYF.

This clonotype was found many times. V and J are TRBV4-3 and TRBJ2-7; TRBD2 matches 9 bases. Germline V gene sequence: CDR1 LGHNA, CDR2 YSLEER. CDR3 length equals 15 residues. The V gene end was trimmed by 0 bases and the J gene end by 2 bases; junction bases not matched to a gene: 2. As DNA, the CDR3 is TGCGCCAGCAGCCAAGATGCTAGCGGGGCCTACGAGCAGTACTTC. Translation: CASSQDASGAYEQYF.

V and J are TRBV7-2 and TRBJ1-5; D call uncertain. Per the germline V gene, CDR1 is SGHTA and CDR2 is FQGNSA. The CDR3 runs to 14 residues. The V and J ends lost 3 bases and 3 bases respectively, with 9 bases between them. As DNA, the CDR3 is TGTGCCAGCAGCTTTGGCAGTTTCAATCAGCCCCAGCATTTT. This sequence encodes CASSFGSFNQPQHF.

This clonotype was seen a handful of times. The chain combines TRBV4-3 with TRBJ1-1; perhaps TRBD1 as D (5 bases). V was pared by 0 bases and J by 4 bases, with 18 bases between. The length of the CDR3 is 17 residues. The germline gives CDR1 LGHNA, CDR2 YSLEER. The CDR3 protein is CASSQDRQGEGVTEAFF. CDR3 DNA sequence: TGCGCCAGCAGCCAAGATAGGCAGGGAGAAGGGGTCACTGAAGCTTTCTTT.

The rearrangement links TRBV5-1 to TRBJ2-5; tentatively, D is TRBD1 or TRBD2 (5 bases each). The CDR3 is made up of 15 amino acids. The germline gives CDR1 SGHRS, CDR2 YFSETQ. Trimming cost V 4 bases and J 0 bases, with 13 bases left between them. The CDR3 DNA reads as TGCGCCAGCAGCCTGGGGGAGCCGTACCAAGAGACCCAGTACTTC. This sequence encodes CASSLGEPYQETQYF.

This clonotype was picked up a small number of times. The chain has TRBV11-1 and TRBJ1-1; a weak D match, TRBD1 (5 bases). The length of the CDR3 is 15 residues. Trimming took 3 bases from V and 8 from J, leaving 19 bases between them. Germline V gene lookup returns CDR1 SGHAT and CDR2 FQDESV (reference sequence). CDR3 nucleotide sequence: TGTGCCAGCAGCTTTCAAAGACGGGGACGATCGGAAGCTTTCTTT. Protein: CASSFQRRGRSEAFF.

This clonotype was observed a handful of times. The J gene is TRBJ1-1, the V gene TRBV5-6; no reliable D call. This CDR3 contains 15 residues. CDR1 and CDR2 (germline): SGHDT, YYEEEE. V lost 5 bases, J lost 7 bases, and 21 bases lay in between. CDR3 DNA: TGTGCCAGCAGGAGGGTAATCAGACCACCGCATGAAGCTTTCTTT. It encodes CASRRVIRPPHEAFF.

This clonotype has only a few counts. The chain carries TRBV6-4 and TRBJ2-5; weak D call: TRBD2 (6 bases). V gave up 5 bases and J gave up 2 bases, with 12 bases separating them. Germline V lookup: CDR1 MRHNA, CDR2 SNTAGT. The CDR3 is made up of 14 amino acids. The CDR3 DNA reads TGTGCCAGCAGTCCTTACGGGGGTCAAGAGACCCAGTACTTC. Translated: CASSPYGGQETQYF.

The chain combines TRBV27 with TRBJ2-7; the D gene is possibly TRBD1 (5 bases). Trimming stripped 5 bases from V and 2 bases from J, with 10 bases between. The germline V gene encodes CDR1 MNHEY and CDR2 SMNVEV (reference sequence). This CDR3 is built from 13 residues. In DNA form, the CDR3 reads TGTGCCAGCAGTGGGGCAGGGCCCTACGAGCAGTACTTC. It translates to CASSGAGPYEQYF.

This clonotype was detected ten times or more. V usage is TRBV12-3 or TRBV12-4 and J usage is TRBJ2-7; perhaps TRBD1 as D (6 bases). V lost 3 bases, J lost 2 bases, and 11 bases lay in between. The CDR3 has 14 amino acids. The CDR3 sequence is CASSFGDTTYEQYF. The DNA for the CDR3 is TGTGCCAGCAGTTTCGGGGACACCACCTACGAGCAGTACTTC.

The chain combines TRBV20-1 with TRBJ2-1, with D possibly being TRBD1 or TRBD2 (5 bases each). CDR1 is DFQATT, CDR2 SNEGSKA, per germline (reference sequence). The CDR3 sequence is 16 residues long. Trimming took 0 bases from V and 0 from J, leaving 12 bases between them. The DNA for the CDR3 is TGCAGTGCTAGAGAGCCGGGGCGTAGCTCCTACAATGAGCAGTTCTTC. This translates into CSAREPGRSSYNEQFF.

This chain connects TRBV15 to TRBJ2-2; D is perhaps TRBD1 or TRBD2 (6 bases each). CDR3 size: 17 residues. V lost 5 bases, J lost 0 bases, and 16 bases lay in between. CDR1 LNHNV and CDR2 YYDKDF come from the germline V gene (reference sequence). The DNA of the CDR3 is TGTGCCACCAGCTTACATCGGGGGCCGACGAACACCGGGGAGCTGTTTTTT. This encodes CATSLHRGPTNTGELFF.

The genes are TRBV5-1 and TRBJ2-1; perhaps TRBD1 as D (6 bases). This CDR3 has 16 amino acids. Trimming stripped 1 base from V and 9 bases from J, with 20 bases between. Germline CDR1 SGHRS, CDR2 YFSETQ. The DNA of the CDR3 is TGCGCCAGCAGCTTGTACACAGGGATGTTTATCAGTGAGCAGTTCTTC. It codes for CASSLYTGMFISEQFF.

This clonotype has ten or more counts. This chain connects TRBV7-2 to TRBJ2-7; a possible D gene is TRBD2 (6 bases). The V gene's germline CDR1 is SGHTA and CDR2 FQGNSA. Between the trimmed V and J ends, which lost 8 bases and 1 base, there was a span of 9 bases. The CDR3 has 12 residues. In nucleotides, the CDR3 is TGTGCCAGCGGACGGGAGTCCTACGAGCAGTACTTC. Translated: CASGRESYEQYF.

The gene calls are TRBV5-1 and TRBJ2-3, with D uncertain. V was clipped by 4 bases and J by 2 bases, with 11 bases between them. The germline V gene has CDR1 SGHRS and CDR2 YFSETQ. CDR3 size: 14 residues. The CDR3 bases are TGCGCCAGCAGCCTTGTCGAAACCACAGATACGCAGTATTTT. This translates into CASSLVETTDTQYF.

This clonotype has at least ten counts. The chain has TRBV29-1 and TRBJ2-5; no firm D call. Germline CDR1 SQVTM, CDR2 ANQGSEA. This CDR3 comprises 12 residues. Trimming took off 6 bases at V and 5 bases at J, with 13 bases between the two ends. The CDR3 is CSVAFSYETQYF. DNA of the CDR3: TGCAGCGTCGCCTTTTCCTACGAGACCCAGTACTTC.